The entry below describes one T cell receptor (beta chain). V shed 7 bases and J 7 bases; nucleotides not matched to a gene: 9. CDR1 is SQVTM and CDR2 is ANQGSEA in the germline V gene. CDR3 length equals 14 residues. This entry is derived from a study of shared T cell receptors in the human thymus. Profiling relied on immunoSEQ multiplex PCR, and the TCRdb table lists in-frame clones only, not all of them. The sample contains under 850,000 clones, 88% of which appear only once. This same sample was also taken into another study, of human thymus T cells.

The chain links TRBV29-1 to TRBJ1-4; 10 bases match TRBD1. The receptor comes from a boy in the first two years of life with a congenital heart defect. The sample was thymocytes. The CDR3 sequence is CSAEGGTGAEKLFF. The CDR3 nucleotides read TGCAGCGCCGAGGGCGGGACAGGGGCTGAAAAACTGTTTTTT.